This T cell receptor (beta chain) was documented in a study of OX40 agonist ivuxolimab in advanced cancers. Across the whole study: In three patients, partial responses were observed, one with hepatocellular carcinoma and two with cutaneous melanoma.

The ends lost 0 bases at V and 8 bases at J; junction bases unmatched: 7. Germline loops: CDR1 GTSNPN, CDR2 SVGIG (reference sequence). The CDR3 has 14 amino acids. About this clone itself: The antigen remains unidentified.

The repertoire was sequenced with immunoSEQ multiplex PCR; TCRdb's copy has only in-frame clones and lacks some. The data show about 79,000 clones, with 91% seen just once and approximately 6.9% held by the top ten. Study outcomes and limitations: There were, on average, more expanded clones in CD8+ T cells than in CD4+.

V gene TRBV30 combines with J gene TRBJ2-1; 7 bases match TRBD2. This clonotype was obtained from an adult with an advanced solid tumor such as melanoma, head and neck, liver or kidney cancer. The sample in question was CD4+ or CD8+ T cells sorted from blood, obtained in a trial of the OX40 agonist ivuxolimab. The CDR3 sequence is CAWSVPNGRHEQFF. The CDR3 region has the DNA TGTGCCTGGAGTGTACCCAACGGGAGGCATGAGCAGTTCTTC.